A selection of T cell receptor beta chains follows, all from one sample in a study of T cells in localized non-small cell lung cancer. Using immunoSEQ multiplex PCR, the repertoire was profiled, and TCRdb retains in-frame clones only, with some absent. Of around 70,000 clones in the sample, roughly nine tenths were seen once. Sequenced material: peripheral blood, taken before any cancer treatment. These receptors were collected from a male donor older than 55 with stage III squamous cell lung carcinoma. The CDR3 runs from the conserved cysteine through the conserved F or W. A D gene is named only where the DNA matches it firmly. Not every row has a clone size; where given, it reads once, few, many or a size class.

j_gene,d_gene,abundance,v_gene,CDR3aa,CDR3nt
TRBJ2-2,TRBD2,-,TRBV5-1,CASSLDPAGGPGTGELFF,TGCGCCAGCAGCTTGGATCCAGCGGGGGGGCCAGGCACCGGGGAGCTGTTTTTT
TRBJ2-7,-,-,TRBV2,CASSEQRLTYEQYF,TGTGCCAGCAGTGAACAGAGATTGACGTACGAGCAGTACTTC
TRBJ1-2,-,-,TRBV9,CASTEQGISGYTF,TGTGCCAGCACCGAACAGGGCATCAGCGGCTACACCTTC
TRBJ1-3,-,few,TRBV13,CASSPGPDPNTIYF,TGTGCCAGCAGCCCTGGACCGGACCCGAACACCATATATTTT
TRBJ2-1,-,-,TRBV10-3,CAISGDRVNEQFF,TGTGCCATCAGTGGGGACCGAGTGAATGAGCAGTTCTTC
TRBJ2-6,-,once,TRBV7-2,CASSLFKSSGANVLTF,TGTGCCAGCAGCTTATTCAAGAGCTCTGGGGCCAACGTCCTGACTTTC
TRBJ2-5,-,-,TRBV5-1,CASSLDRVKTQYF,TGCGCCAGCAGCTTGGACAGGGTAAAGACCCAGTACTTC
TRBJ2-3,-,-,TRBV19,CASSKTADTDTQYF,TGTGCCAGTAGTAAGACAGCAGACACAGATACGCAGTATTTT
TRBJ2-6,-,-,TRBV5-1,CASSSGTFPPSGANVLTF,TGCGCCAGCAGCTCGGGGACTTTTCCCCCCTCTGGGGCCAACGTCCTGACTTTC
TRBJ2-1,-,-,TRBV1,CTSGQLVSRNEQFF,TGCACCAGCGGACAACTAGTTTCTAGGAATGAGCAGTTCTTC
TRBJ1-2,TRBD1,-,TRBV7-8,CASSLGTTGGTPTF,TGTGCCAGCAGCTTAGGGACCACAGGGGGTACACCCACCTTC
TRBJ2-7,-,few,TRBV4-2,CASSPRGGSYEQYF,TGTGCCAGCAGCCCCCGAGGGGGCTCCTACGAGCAGTACTTC
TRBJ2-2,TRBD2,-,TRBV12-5,CASGQGLAGMNTGELFF,TGTGCTAGTGGTCAGGGACTAGCGGGGATGAACACCGGGGAGCTGTTTTTT
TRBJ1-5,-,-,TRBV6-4,CASRETASNQPQHF,TGTGCCAGCAGGGAGACAGCTAGCAATCAGCCCCAGCATTTT
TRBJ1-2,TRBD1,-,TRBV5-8,CASNQDRVDGYTF,TGTGCCAGCAACCAAGACAGGGTGGATGGCTACACCTTC
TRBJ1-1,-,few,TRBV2,CASRGTENTEAFF,TGTGCCAGCAGGGGGACCGAGAACACTGAAGCTTTCTTT
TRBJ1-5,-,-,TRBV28,CASINGGGFDSNQPQHF,TGTGCCAGCATCAACGGCGGGGGTTTCGATAGCAATCAGCCCCAGCATTTT
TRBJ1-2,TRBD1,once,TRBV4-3,CASSQDPTGAYGYTF,TGCGCCAGCAGCCAAGATCCCACAGGGGCCTATGGCTACACCTTC
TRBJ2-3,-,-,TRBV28,CASTPDVGRGSTDTQYF,TGTGCCAGCACCCCTGATGTAGGGCGGGGTTCGACAGATACGCAGTATTTT
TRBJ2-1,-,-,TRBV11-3,CASSPYTERYEQFF,TGTGCCAGCAGTCCGTACACGGAGCGGTATGAGCAGTTCTTC
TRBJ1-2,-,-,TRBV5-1,CASSLPDASIYGYTF,TGCGCCAGCAGCTTGCCGGACGCCTCAATCTATGGCTACACCTTC
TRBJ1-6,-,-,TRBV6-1,CASCETSDMNSPLHF,TGTGCCAGCTGTGAGACCTCTGATATGAATTCACCCCTCCACTTT
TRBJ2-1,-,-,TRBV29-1,CSVEDSTSRRQFF,TGCAGCGTTGAAGATTCGACTAGTCGCCGGCAGTTCTTC
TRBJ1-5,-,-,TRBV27,CASSLSGPQPQHF,TGTGCCAGCAGTTTATCTGGTCCTCAGCCCCAGCATTTT
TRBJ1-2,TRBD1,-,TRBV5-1,CASSYDREEGYTF,TGCGCCAGCAGTTATGACAGGGAGGAGGGCTACACCTTC
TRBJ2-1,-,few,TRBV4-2,CASSRGDEQFF,TGTGCCAGCAGCCGGGGCGATGAGCAGTTCTTC
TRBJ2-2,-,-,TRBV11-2,CASSLGRGRDTGELFF,TGTGCCAGCAGCTTAGGTAGGGGACGGGACACCGGGGAGCTGTTTTTT
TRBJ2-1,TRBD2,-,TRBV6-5,CASSGLAGWGEQFF,TGTGCCAGCTCGGGACTAGCGGGATGGGGTGAGCAGTTCTTC
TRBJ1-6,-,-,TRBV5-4,CASSPASSYNSPLHF,TGTGCCAGCAGCCCCGCGAGCTCCTATAATTCACCCCTCCACTTT
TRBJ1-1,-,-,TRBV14,CASSQIRGSFAEAFF,TGTGCCAGCAGCCAAATCCGGGGTAGCTTCGCTGAAGCTTTCTTT
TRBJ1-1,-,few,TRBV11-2,CASSLVTGDTEAFF,TGTGCCAGCAGCTTAGTAACAGGAGACACTGAAGCTTTCTTT
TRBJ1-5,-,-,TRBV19,CASSTMAGGGQPQHF,TGTGCCAGTAGTACCATGGCGGGGGGAGGTCAGCCCCAGCATTTT
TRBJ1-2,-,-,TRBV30,CAWSHLPGDPNYGYTF,TGTGCCTGGAGCCACCTACCGGGGGATCCCAACTATGGCTACACCTTC
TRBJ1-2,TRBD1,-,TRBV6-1,CASRDRVAGYGYTF,TGTGCCAGCAGGGACAGGGTCGCCGGCTATGGCTACACCTTC
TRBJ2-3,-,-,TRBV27,CASSSTPDTQYF,TGTGCCAGCAGTTCGACGCCAGATACGCAGTATTTT
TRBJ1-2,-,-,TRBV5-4,CASSTFGTGYGYTF,TGTGCCAGCAGCACATTCGGGACGGGCTATGGCTACACCTTC
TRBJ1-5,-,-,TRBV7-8,CASSLARRSGNQPQHF,TGTGCCAGCAGCTTGGCCCGCAGGAGTGGCAATCAGCCCCAGCATTTT
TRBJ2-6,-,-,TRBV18,CASSPPITSGANVLTF,TGTGCCAGCTCACCACCGATTACCTCTGGGGCCAACGTCCTGACTTTC
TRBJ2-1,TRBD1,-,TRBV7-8,CASSPEPRTGGNEQFF,TGTGCCAGCAGCCCTGAACCCAGGACAGGGGGCAATGAGCAGTTCTTC
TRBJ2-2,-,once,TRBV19,CASSIVGLGAGELFF,TGTGCCAGTAGTATAGTTGGGCTTGGGGCCGGGGAGCTGTTTTTT
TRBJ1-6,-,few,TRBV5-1,CASSREGGRRSPLHF,TGCGCCAGCAGCCGGGAGGGGGGGCGAAGGTCACCCCTCCACTTT
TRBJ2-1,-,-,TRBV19,CASSIGGGAYNEQFF,TGTGCCAGTAGTATCGGTGGGGGGGCGTACAATGAGCAGTTCTTC
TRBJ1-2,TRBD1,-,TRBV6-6,CASSYLQGVLVGYTF,TGTGCCAGCAGTTACCTCCAGGGGGTTTTGGTTGGCTACACCTTC